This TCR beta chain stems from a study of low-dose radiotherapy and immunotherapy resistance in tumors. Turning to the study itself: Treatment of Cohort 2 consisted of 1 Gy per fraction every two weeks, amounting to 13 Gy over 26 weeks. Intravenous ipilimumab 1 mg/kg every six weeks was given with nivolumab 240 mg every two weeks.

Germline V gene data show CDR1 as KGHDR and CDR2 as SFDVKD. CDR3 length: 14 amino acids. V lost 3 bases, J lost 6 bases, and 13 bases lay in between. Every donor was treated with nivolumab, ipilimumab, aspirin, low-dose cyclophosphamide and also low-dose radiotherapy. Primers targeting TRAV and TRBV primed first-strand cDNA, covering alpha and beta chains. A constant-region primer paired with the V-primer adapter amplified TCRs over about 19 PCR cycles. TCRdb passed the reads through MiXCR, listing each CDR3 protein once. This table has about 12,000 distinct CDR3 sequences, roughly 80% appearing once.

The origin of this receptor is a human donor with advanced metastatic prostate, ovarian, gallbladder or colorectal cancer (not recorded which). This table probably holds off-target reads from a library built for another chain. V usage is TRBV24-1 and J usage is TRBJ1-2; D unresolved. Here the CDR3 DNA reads TGTGCCACCAGTGATGAGTGGGCCAGGCATGGCTACACCTTC. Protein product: CATSDEWARHGYTF.